Sequencing of this TCR beta chain was carried out in a study of response to subunit inactivated influenza vaccine (dated by TCRdb to 2016 to 2019). About the full investigation: Deep quantitative profiling of the T cell receptor repertoire was used in the study to follow responses to a trivalent subunit inactivated influenza vaccine.

The germline V gene provides CDR1 SGHAT and CDR2 FQNNGV. CDR3 length: 17 amino acids, cysteine to phenylalanine. Kept here is only the CDR3 DNA, which spans 51 bases and is read in frame from base 1. The germline V end is reduced by 3 bases and the J end by 5 bases; junction bases left unmatched: 13. The protocol used for the library was RT-PCR. Sequencing instrument: Illumina HiSeq 2500. The raw public data were reprocessed by TCRdb itself: fastp quality trimming at Q25, MiXCR clonotype calling, in-frame beta chains only. Each CDR3 protein gets just one entry, which takes the most common genes and DNA from the rows behind it. The sample data list about 780,000 distinct CDR3 sequences, and roughly 18% of these were observed just once. The ten largest make up approximately 11% of the sample. Results and caveats for the whole study, not just this receptor: The authors proposed that each seasonal influenza vaccination may bring in only a limited number of new T cells.

Note on this clonotype: The clone's antigen remains unknown. No quality values exist for individual bases; no much larger clone is one base distant.

The V gene is TRBV11-2 and the J gene is TRBJ2-5; 9 middle bases align to TRBD1. The specimen was PBMCs from blood, collected around 5 days after vaccination. The source of this sequence is a man between 50 and 59 years old who received an inactivated influenza vaccine. Donor details come from another sample of the same person, matched by shared clones. The CDR3 reads as follows: CASSLWAGTGPGETQYF. The nucleotides read TGTGCCAGCAGCTTGTGGGCCGGGACAGGGCCGGGGGAGACCCAGTACTTC.